This T cell receptor (beta chain) was sequenced for a study of T cell changes during pregnancy in multiple sclerosis. The CDR3 runs 15 residues. Trimming cost V 4 bases and J 6 bases, with 18 bases left between them. Germline values: CDR1 SGHTA, CDR2 FQGNSA. The table came from immunoSEQ multiplex PCR; TCRdb's copy has only in-frame clones and leaves some out. The sample records about 71,000 clones, 90% to 95% being singletons. The source was peripheral blood, collected in the third trimester of pregnancy. The chain joins TRBV7-2 to TRBJ1-2; a possible D gene is TRBD1 (6 bases). This clonotype originated in a female donor with multiple sclerosis, enrolled in a pregnancy study. CDR3 nucleotide sequence: TGTGCCAGCAGCTACTCACCAGGGGACCCAGATGGCTACACCTTC. This gives the protein CASSYSPGDPDGYTF.